Given below is one T cell receptor (beta chain) in context. Its antigen is unknown. Profiling relied on immunoSEQ multiplex PCR, and the TCRdb table lists in-frame clones only, not all of them. The table records tens of thousands of clones, about three quarters of them present only once. No patient escaped relapse after autologous stem cell transplantation, and brentuximab vedotin exposure varied. These data come from a study of PD-1 blockade in classical Hodgkin lymphoma. Across the whole study: With a 2-week interval, patients received intravenous nivolumab at 3 mg/kg.

The CDR3 runs to 14 residues. From germline, CDR1 is MNHNS and CDR2 SASEGT. Trimming removed 3 bases from V and 6 bases from J, with 13 bases in between. Study results and limitations: The diversity seen at baseline in complete responders resembled that of newly diagnosed patients. Newly diagnosed patients were said to have less baseline TCR diversity than healthy donors did. A significant rise in TCR diversity by C4D1 was seen for CD4+ but not CD8+ cells.

Sequencing was performed on peripheral blood mononuclear cells (PBMCs), taken at baseline. This sequence joins TRBV6-1 and TRBJ2-3, with D hard to call. This TCR was recovered from a human donor with classical Hodgkin lymphoma. CDR3 nucleotide sequence: TGTGCCAGCAGTGAGAGGCTGATCCCCGATACGCAGTATTTT. This translates into CASSERLIPDTQYF.